This is a list of T cell receptor beta chains from one sample in a study of vaccination effects on CD4 cells after COVID-19. Which antigens these TCRs recognize remains unknown. Profiled with immunoSEQ multiplex PCR; TCRdb holds only in-frame clones, not every one. The data contain about 34,000 clones, approximately 72% of them singletons. Sequences were derived from CD4+ T cells from PBMCs cultured without peptide, sampled after COVID-19 vaccination. These receptors were obtained from a human donor who had a prior SARS-CoV-2 infection. The conserved cysteine and the conserved F or W are not part of the CDR3 here.

J,V,CDR3
TRBJ1-2,TRBV5-6,ASSSGGDGYT
TRBJ2-1,TRBV7-9,ASSLGGIVFRKF
TRBJ1-1,TRBV6-5,ASSSGGFDPRAF
TRBJ2-1,TRBV7-6,ASSLIGSWGDSSYNEQF
TRBJ2-7,TRBV11-3,ASSPKEGSYEQY
TRBJ2-3,TRBV7-6,ASSPRTPGDTQY
TRBJ2-3,TRBV5-1,ASRNTGGSDTQY
TRBJ1-5,TRBV7-8,ASSLGRDQPQH
TRBJ2-7,TRBV2,ASSERQSYEQY
TRBJ2-7,TRBV29-1,SVVPRAGINEQY
TRBJ2-1,TRBV6-1,ASSEAYFKQF
TRBJ2-5,TRBV2,ARATSDQETQY
TRBJ1-2,TRBV7-8,ASSPDSATYGYT
TRBJ2-4,TRBV6-2/TRBV6-3,ASSVSGSGAKNIQY
TRBJ2-3,TRBV25-1,ASTRTSGTTSTDTQY
TRBJ1-2,TRBV5-4,ASSLAGGRGGDGYT
TRBJ1-3,TRBV5-1,ASSLDPGESGNTIY
TRBJ2-2,TRBV3-1/TRBV3-2,ASSWDWNTGELF